Each of the 3 T cell receptor beta chains below was sequenced from the same sample in a study of T cells in Graves' hyperthyroidism and ophthalmopathy. TCR beta CDR3 sequences were amplified from RNA transcripts. A set of HTBI primers served as the primers for a first-round RT-PCR of the TCR CDR3. TCRdb re-analysed the multiplex PCR reads in MiXCR, keeping a single row per CDR3 protein. The table shows roughly 700,000 distinct CDR3 sequences, with roughly a third occurring only once. Source material: blood. Receptors were obtained from a woman aged 40 to 55 with Graves' hyperthyroidism.

Comment on this clonotype: The junction and the germline gene differ at one end; a read error may be behind it. This chain joins TRBV2 and TRBJ1-2; D may be TRBD1 (6 bases). CDR1 is SNHLY, CDR2 FYNNEI, per germline. The CDR3 extends over 11 amino acids. CDR3 sequence (DNA): TGTGCCAGCAGCGGAATAGGTTGGGGGCGCTTC. Translation gives CASSGIGWGRF.

This clonotype was observed at least ten times. The V gene is TRBV20-1, the J gene TRBJ2-5; D gene uncertain. Between the trimmed V and J ends, which lost 2 bases and 7 bases, there was a span of 11 bases. This CDR3 is 12 amino acids long. In germline, CDR1 is DFQATT, CDR2 SNEGSKA (reference sequence). In DNA form, the CDR3 reads TGCAGTGCTAGACTCCCAGGCGGGACCCAGTACTTC. Translated: CSARLPGGTQYF.

Turning to this clonotype: Given a much more abundant clone one base away, this may be a read error. This chain uses TRBV7-9 with TRBJ1-5, with D unclear. Germline CDR1 is SEHNR and CDR2 is FQNEAQ (reference sequence). There are 12 residues in the CDR3. V was trimmed by 5 bases and J by 6 bases, leaving 8 bases between them. In nucleotides, the CDR3 is TGTGCCAGCAGCCAAAACGGTCAGCCCCAGCATTTT. It codes for CASSQNGQPQHF.